The entry that follows covers one T cell receptor (beta chain) sequence. Germline V lookup: CDR1 SGHTA, CDR2 FQGTGA. V was pared by 1 base and J by 0 bases, with 7 bases between. This CDR3 is built from 14 residues. Assay: immunoSEQ multiplex PCR; the TCRdb copy retains only in-frame clones and omits some. Of 250,000 or so clones in the sample, around nine tenths were seen once. These data originate in a study of cytomegalovirus exposure and HLA in healthy donors. Sequenced: PBMCs. The chain carries TRBV7-3 and TRBJ2-7; D is uncertain. This clonotype was sampled from a man in his late teens or twenties in good health and CMV-seronegative. Here the CDR3 reads CASSLSPLSYEQYF. In nucleotides, the CDR3 is TGTGCCAGCAGCTTAAGTCCTCTCTCCTACGAGCAGTACTTC.